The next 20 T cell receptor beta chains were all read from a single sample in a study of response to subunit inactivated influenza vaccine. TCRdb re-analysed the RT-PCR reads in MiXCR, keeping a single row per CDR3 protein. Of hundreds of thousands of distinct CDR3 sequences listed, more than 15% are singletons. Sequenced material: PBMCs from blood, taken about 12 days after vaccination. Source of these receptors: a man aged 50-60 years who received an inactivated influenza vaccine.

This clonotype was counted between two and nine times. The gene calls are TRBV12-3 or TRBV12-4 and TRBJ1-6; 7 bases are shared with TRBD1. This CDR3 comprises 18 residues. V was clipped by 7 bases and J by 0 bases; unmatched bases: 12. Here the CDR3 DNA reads TGTGCCAGCAAAGATGGGACAGTGCCGAGCTCCTATAATTCACCCCTCCACTTT. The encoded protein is CASKDGTVPSSYNSPLHF.

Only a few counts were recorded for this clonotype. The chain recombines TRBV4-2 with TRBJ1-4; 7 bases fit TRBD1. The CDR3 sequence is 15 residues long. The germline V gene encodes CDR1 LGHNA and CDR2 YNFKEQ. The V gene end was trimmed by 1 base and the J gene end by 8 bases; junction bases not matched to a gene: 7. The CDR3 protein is CASSQGNRGSEKLFF. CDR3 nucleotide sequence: TGTGCCAGCAGCCAAGGAAACAGGGGATCCGAAAAACTGTTTTTT.

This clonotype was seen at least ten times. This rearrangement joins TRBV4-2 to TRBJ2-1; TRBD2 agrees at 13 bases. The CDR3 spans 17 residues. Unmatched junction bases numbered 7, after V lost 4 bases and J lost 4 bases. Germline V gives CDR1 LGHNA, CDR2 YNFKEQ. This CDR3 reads CASSPWTSGGQYNEQFF. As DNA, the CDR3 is TGTGCCAGCAGCCCCTGGACTAGCGGGGGCCAGTACAATGAGCAGTTCTTC.

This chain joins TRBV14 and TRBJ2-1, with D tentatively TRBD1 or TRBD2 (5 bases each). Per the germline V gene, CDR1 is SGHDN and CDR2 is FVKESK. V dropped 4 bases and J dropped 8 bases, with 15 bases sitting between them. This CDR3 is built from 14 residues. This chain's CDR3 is CASSLRDLRDEQFF. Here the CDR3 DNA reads TGTGCCAGCAGCCTCCGGGACCTCCGGGATGAGCAGTTCTTC. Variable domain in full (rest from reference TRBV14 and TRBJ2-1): EAGVTQFPSHSVIEKGQTVTLRCDPISGHDNLYWYRRVMGKEIKFLLHFVKESKQDESGMPNNRFLAERTGGTYSTLKVQPAELEDSGVYFCASSLRDLRDEQFFGPGTRLTVL.

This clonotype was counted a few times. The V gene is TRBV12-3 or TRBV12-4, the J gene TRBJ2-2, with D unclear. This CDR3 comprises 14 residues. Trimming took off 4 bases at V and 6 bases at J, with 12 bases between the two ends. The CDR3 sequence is CASSSRFWAGELFF. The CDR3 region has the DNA TGTGCCAGCAGTTCGCGATTTTGGGCCGGGGAGCTGTTTTTT.

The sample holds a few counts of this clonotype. The CDR3 loop is CASSARLAGGVGELFF. CDR3 nucleotides: TGTGCCAGCAGTGCACGACTAGCGGGAGGAGTCGGGGAGCTGTTTTTT. V usage is TRBV12-3 or TRBV12-4 and J usage is TRBJ2-2; 13 bases are shared with TRBD2. This CDR3 has 16 residues. Trimming cost V 5 bases and J 7 bases; bases outside gene matches: 7.

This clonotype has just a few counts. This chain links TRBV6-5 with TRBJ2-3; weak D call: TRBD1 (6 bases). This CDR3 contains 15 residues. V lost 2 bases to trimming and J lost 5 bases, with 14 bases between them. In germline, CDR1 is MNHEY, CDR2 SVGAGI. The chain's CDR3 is CASSYTTGSGDTQYF. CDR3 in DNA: TGTGCCAGCAGTTACACGACAGGCTCAGGAGATACGCAGTATTTT.

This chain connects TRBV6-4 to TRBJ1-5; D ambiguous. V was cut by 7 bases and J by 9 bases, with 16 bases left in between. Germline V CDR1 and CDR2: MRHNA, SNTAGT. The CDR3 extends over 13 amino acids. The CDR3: CASTAGLLGPQHF. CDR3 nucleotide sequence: TGTGCCAGCACGGCCGGGTTGTTGGGGCCCCAGCATTTT.

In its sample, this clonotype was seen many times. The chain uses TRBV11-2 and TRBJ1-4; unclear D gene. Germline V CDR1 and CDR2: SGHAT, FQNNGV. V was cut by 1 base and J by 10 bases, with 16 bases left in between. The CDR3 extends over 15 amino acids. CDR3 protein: CASSLASQAPGKLFF. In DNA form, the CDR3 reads TGTGCCAGCAGCTTAGCATCCCAAGCCCCCGGAAAACTGTTTTTT.

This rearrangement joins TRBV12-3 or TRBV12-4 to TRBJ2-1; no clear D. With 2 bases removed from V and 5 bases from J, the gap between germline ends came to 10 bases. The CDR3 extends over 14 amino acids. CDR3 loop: CASSLFGQHNEQFF. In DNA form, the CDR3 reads TGTGCCAGCAGTTTATTCGGTCAGCACAATGAGCAGTTCTTC.

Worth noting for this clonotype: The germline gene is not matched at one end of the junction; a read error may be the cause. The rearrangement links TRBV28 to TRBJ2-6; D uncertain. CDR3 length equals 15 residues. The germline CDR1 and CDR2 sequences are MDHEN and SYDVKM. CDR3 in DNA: TGTGCCATCAGTCCTTATACCTCTGGGGCCAACGTCCTGACTTTC. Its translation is CAISPYTSGANVLTF.

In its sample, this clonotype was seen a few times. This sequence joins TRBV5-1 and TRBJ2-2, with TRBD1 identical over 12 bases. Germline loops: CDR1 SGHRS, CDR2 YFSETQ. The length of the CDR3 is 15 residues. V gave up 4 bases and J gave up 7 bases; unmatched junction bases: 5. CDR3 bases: TGCGCCAGCAGCCAGGGACAGGGGGCGCGCGGGGAGCTGTTTTTT. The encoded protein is CASSQGQGARGELFF.

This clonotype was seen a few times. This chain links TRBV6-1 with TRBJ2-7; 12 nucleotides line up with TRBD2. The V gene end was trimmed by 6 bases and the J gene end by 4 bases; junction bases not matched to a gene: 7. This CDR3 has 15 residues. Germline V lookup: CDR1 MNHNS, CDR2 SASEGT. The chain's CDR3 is CASSPLTSGGYEQYF. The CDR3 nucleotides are TGTGCCAGCAGCCCCCTGACTAGCGGGGGTTACGAGCAGTACTTC.

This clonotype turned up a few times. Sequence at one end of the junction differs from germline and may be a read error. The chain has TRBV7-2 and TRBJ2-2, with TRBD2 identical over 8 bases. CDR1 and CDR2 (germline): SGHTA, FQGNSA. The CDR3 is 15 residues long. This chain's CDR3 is CASRGSGVNTGKLFF. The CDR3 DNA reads TGTGCCAGCAGGGGTAGCGGGGTGAACACCGGGAAGCTGTTTTTT.

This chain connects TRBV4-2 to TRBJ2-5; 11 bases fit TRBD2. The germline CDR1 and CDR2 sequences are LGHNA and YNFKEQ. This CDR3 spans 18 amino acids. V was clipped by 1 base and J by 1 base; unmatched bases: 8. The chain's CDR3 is CASSQGVASGRTQETQYF. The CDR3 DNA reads TGTGCCAGCAGCCAAGGGGTGGCTAGCGGGAGGACCCAAGAGACCCAGTACTTC.

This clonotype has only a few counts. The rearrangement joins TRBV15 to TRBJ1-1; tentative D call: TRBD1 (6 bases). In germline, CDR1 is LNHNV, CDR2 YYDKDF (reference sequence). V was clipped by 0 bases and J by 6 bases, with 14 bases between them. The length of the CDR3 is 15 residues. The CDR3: CATSRENTGLAEAFF. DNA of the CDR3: TGTGCCACCAGCAGAGAAAATACAGGGTTGGCTGAAGCTTTCTTT.

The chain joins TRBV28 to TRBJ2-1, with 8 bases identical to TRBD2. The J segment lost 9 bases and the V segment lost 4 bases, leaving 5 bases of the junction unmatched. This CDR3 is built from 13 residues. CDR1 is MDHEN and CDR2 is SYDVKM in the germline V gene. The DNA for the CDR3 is TGTGCCAGCAGTTCGGGACTAGTGGCTGAGCAGTTCTTC. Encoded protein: CASSSGLVAEQFF.

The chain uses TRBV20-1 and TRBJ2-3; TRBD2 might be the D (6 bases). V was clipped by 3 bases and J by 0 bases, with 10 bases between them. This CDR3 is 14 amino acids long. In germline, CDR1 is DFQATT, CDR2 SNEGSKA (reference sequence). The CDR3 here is CSASYGGSTDTQYF. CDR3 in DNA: TGCAGTGCTAGCTACGGGGGTAGCACAGATACGCAGTATTTT.

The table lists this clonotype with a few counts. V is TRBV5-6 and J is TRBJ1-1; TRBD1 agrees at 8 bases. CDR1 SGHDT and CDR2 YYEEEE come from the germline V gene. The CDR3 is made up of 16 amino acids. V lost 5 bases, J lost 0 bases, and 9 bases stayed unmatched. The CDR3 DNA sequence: TGTGCCAGCAGTCGTGACAGGGGTGTTTTGAACACTGAAGCTTTCTTT. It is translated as CASSRDRGVLNTEAFF.

CDR3 region: CASSVGQGASNYGYTF. Here the CDR3 DNA reads TGTGCCAGCAGCGTAGGACAGGGGGCTTCTAACTATGGCTACACCTTC. V usage is TRBV9 and J usage is TRBJ1-2; TRBD1 agrees at 10 bases. This CDR3 comprises 16 residues. Germline lookup yields CDR1 SGDLS and CDR2 YYNGEE. Losses at the gene ends were 0 bases for V and 0 bases for J; bases not matched to a gene: 2.